Here is one T cell receptor beta chain with its context. This sample is part of a study of blood T cell repertoires in COVID-19. CDR3 size: 14 residues. The V gene lost 4 bases and the J gene lost 3 bases, with 7 bases spanning the gap. Germline CDR1 reads MNHEY; CDR2 reads SVGAGI. The method was immunoSEQ multiplex PCR; TCRdb's version includes in-frame clones alone and lacks a portion of them. The table lists more than 110,000 clones, around 76% of them singletons, with 10% to 15% in the top ten. J is TRBJ1-6 and V is TRBV6-5; D unclear. This receptor was taken from a man older than 75 with acute or convalescent COVID-19. Sequencing was performed on peripheral blood. CDR3 DNA: TGTGCCAGCAGTTCAGATTTCTATAATTCACCCCTCCACTTT. This sequence encodes CASSSDFYNSPLHF.